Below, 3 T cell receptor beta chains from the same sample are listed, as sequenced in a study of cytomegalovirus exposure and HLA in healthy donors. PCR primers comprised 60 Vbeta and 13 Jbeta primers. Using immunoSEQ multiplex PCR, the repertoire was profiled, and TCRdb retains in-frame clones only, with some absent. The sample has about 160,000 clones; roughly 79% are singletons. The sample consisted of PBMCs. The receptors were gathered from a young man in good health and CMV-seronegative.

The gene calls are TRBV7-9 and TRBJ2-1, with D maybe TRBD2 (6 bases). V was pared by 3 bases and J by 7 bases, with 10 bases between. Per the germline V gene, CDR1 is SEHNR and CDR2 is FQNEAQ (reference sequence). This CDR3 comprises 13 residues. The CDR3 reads CASSFSGRNEQFF. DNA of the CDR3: TGTGCCAGCAGCTTTTCAGGGAGGAATGAGCAGTTCTTC.

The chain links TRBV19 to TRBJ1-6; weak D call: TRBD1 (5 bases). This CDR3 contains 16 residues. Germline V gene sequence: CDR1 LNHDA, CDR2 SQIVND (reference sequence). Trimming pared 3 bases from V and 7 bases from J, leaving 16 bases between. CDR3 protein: CASSIAGVALNSPLHF. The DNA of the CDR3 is TGTGCCAGTAGTATTGCGGGGGTCGCGCTGAATTCACCCCTCCACTTT.

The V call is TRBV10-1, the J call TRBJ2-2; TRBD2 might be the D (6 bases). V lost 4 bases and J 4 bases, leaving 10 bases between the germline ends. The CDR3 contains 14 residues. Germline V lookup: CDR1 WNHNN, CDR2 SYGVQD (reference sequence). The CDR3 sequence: CASSVGSGTGELFF. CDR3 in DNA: TGCGCCAGCAGTGTGGGTAGCGGCACCGGGGAGCTGTTTTTT.